The clone carrying this TCR beta chain was observed a single time. The antigen is not known. A much larger clone lies one base from this, so it may be a read error. This sample stems from a study of Graves' ophthalmopathy and Graves' hyperthyroidism. The germline V gene has CDR1 DFQATT and CDR2 SNEGSKA (reference sequence). The CDR3 runs to 15 residues. Whole-study results and caveats: Ophthalmopathy could be told apart from stable hyperthyroidism by a 13-signature model (87.88% sensitivity, approximately 76% specificity). Clonotypes were expanded in thyroid at above 0.001 frequency, and most also appeared in blood.

Diagnosis relied on clinical symptoms, serum thyroxine, TRAb, thyroid ultrasound and orbital computed tomography. From RNA, the CDR3 regions of TCR beta chains were amplified and sequenced. RT-PCR was first run with HTBI primers, then multiplex PCR in a second round. MiXCR, applied by TCRdb to the multiplex PCR reads, yields one record per CDR3 protein. The sample records about 550,000 distinct CDR3 sequences, less than 40% being singletons. The sequence was collected from an adult man with Graves' hyperthyroidism. The specimen sequenced was peripheral blood or thyroid tissue (not recorded which). The chain carries TRBV20-1 and TRBJ2-6, with D possibly TRBD1 on 5 matching bases. The CDR3 DNA reads as TGCAGTGCTAGAACGGACGGATCTGGGGCCAACGTCCTGGCTTTC. This gives the protein CSARTDGSGANVLAF.